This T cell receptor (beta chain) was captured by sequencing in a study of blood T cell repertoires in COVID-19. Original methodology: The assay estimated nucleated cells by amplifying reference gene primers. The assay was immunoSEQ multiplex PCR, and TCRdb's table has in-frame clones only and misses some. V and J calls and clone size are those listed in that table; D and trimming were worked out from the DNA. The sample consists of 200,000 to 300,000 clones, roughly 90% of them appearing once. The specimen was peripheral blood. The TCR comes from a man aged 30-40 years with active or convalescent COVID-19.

CDR3 sequence (DNA): TGTGCCAGCAGTGGGCATACAGGGGGTGGGGAAAAACTGTTTTTT. Translated: CASSGHTGGGEKLFF. The V gene is TRBV27, the J gene TRBJ1-4; 8 positions match TRBD1. Germline V gene sequence: CDR1 MNHEY, CDR2 SMNVEV (reference sequence). After removal of 5 bases from V and 8 bases from J, the junction contained 10 bases not matched to a gene. This CDR3 contains 15 residues. Together with reference TRBV27 and TRBJ1-4, the CDR3 gives the full variable domain: EAQVTQNPRYLITVTGKKLTVTCSQNMNHEYMSWYRQDPGLGLRQIYYSMNVEVTDKGDVPEGYKVSRKEKRNFPLILESPSPNQTSLYFCASSGHTGGGEKLFFGSGTQLSVL.